Below are 3 T cell receptor beta chains sequenced from a single sample in a study of blood T cell repertoires in COVID-19. Sequenced by immunoSEQ multiplex PCR; TCRdb stores in-frame clones only, minus some. The profile shows around 250,000 clones, roughly 90% of them singletons. The specimen sequenced was PBMCs or T cells enriched from blood (not recorded which). Source of these receptors: a man in his forties who had been exposed to COVID-19.

This chain links TRBV11-3 with TRBJ2-7, with 10 bases fitting TRBD1. The length of the CDR3 is 15 residues. Per the germline V gene, CDR1 is SGHNT and CDR2 is YENEEA. With V trimmed by 1 base and J by 5 bases, 5 bases remained unmatched. The CDR3 loop is CASSLGAGTGDEQYF. The CDR3 DNA reads TGTGCCAGCAGCTTAGGGGCTGGGACAGGGGACGAGCAGTACTTC.

A few counts support this clone. The chain links TRBV27 to TRBJ2-1; D perhaps matches TRBD1 (5 bases). V lost 8 bases and J lost 5, with 19 bases in between. Germline V gives CDR1 MNHEY, CDR2 SMNVEV (reference sequence). The CDR3 totals 15 residues. The CDR3 DNA reads as TGTGCCAGCTCGAGCCAGGGTGTAACACACAATGAGCAGTTCTTC. It codes for CASSSQGVTHNEQFF.

J is TRBJ2-4 and V is TRBV19; a possible D gene is TRBD1 (6 bases). Trimming removed 8 bases from V and 1 base from J, with 9 bases in between. The CDR3 runs to 13 residues. CDR1 is LNHDA, CDR2 SQIVND, per germline (reference sequence). CDR3 loop: CASVDRAKNIQYF. The CDR3 DNA follows: TGTGCCAGTGTCGACAGGGCCAAAAACATTCAGTACTTC. Drawing the rest from reference TRBV19 and TRBJ2-4, the complete variable domain is DGGITQSPKYLFRKEGQNVTLSCEQNLNHDAMYWYRQDPGQGLRLIYYSQIVNDFQKGDIAEGYSVSREKKESFPLTVTSAQKNPTAFYLCASVDRAKNIQYFGAGTRLSVL.